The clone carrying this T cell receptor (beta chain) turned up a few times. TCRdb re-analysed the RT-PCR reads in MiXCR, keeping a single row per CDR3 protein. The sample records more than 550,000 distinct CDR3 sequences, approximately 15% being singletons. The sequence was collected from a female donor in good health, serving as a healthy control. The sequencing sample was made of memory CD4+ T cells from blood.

In nucleotides, the CDR3 is TGCGCCAGCAGTGAGTCCGCAGGGGGCTTCGACGAGCAGTACTTC. Translating it yields CASSESAGGFDEQYF. The genes are TRBV10-1 and TRBJ2-7, with 8 nucleotides matching TRBD1. This CDR3 region has 15 residues. Trimming took 0 bases from V and 5 from J; bases not matched to a gene: 6. CDR1 is WNHNN and CDR2 is SYGVQD in the germline V gene (reference sequence).